This TCR beta chain emerged from a study of post-analysis software for immune sequencing data. Study-level background: Courses of disease covered relapsing-remitting, secondary progressive and progressive-relapsing multiple sclerosis. Whole-study results and caveats: Five TRBV segments (TRBV5-6, TRBV5-1 and TRBV20-1 among them) occurred more frequently in patients than in controls.

Of note for this clonotype: Its antigen is undetermined.

Trimming at V came to 5 bases and at J to 2 bases, leaving 4 bases not matched to a gene. The CDR3 is 13 amino acids. Germline CDR1 is DFQATT and CDR2 is SNEGSKA (reference sequence). The authors incorporated unique molecular identifiers into the TCR beta cDNA libraries. TCRdb reanalysed the PCR reads using MiXCR and keeps one entry per CDR3 protein. The table includes 750,000 to 950,000 distinct CDR3 sequences, about 45% detected once. V gene TRBV20-1 combines with J gene TRBJ2-7; TRBD2 matches 9 bases. The receptor was isolated from a girl aged 5-17 years with multiple sclerosis. The material sequenced was blood. DNA for the CDR3: TGCAGTGCTCGACTAGCGGCCACCTACGAGCAGTACTTC. Protein product: CSARLAATYEQYF.